A selection of T cell receptor beta chains follows, all from one sample in a study of T cell responses to AZD1222 COVID-19 vaccine. Method: immunoSEQ multiplex PCR; TCRdb's copy keeps in-frame clones and lacks some. This sample yields some 140,000 clones, of which approximately 90% are seen a single time; about 1.9% belongs to the top ten. Material: peripheral blood, obtained on day 0 of AZD1222 vaccination. The origin of the receptors is an adult in good health. Each CDR3 is given with its conserved first and last residue. The D gene is left open where the match is weak. Clone size is given for some rows only: seen once, a few or many times, or a class if the clone is expanded.

CDR3nt: TGTGCCTGGAGTTGGGGGGGCGCTAGCACAGATACGCAGTATTTT; CDR3aa: CAWSWGGASTDTQYF; v_gene: TRBV30; abundance: -; d_gene: -; j_gene: TRBJ2-3
CDR3nt: TGTGCCAGCAGCCCGGGGCAGGGGAGGTCTGGCTACACCTTC; CDR3aa: CASSPGQGRSGYTF; v_gene: TRBV3-1/TRBV3-2; abundance: -; d_gene: -; j_gene: TRBJ1-2
CDR3nt: TGTGCCAGCAGTCCTCCGGGACAGGGACATTTTTCCGAGCAGTACTTC; CDR3aa: CASSPPGQGHFSEQYF; v_gene: TRBV6-6; abundance: -; d_gene: TRBD1; j_gene: TRBJ2-7
CDR3nt: TGTGCCAGCAGCCAGCGGGGAACAAGCACAGATACGCAGTATTTT; CDR3aa: CASSQRGTSTDTQYF; v_gene: TRBV5-5; abundance: -; d_gene: TRBD2; j_gene: TRBJ2-3
CDR3nt: TGCGCCAGCAGCTCGAGGGGGAGCGGTAACTATGGCTACACCTTC; CDR3aa: CASSSRGSGNYGYTF; v_gene: TRBV5-1; abundance: once; d_gene: -; j_gene: TRBJ1-2
CDR3nt: TGTGCCAGCAGTTTAAGCGGACAGACTGAAGCTTTCTTT; CDR3aa: CASSLSGQTEAFF; v_gene: TRBV27; abundance: once; d_gene: -; j_gene: TRBJ1-1
CDR3nt: TGTGCCAGCAGTTTAAGTCCCGAGACCCAGTACTTC; CDR3aa: CASSLSPETQYF; v_gene: TRBV12-3/TRBV12-4; abundance: -; d_gene: -; j_gene: TRBJ2-5
CDR3nt: TGTGCCAGTTGTGCTAGCGGGGGTGGGGGTACGCAGTATTTT; CDR3aa: CASCASGGGGTQYF; v_gene: TRBV19; abundance: -; d_gene: TRBD2; j_gene: TRBJ2-3
CDR3nt: TGCGCCAGCAGCCTCCGGGCAGTTCAAGAGACCCAGTACTTC; CDR3aa: CASSLRAVQETQYF; v_gene: TRBV4-3; abundance: -; d_gene: -; j_gene: TRBJ2-5
CDR3nt: TGTGCCAGCAGCTTAGTGCGAGCGGGGGCGCCGTACTTC; CDR3aa: CASSLVRAGAPYF; v_gene: TRBV11-1; abundance: once; d_gene: TRBD2; j_gene: TRBJ2-7
CDR3nt: TGTGCCAGTAGTATCGAGACAGCGAATGAAAAACTGTTTTTT; CDR3aa: CASSIETANEKLFF; v_gene: TRBV19; abundance: -; d_gene: -; j_gene: TRBJ1-4
CDR3nt: TGTGCCAGCACACCCACAGGGGGAAGGGGATACGAGCAGTACTTC; CDR3aa: CASTPTGGRGYEQYF; v_gene: TRBV25-1; abundance: -; d_gene: TRBD1; j_gene: TRBJ2-7
CDR3nt: TGTGCCAGCAGTTACCGGGCAGGGAAAGAGACCCAGTACTTC; CDR3aa: CASSYRAGKETQYF; v_gene: TRBV6-2/TRBV6-3; abundance: -; d_gene: -; j_gene: TRBJ2-5
CDR3nt: TGTGCCAGCAGCGTGGTACATACTAGCGGGAATACGCAGTATTTT; CDR3aa: CASSVVHTSGNTQYF; v_gene: TRBV5-4; abundance: -; d_gene: TRBD2; j_gene: TRBJ2-3
CDR3nt: TGTGCCAGCACTGATGGGAATCAGCCCCAGCATTTT; CDR3aa: CASTDGNQPQHF; v_gene: TRBV27; abundance: -; d_gene: -; j_gene: TRBJ1-5
CDR3nt: TGCAGTGCTAGAGATCGGGATACGCAGTATTTT; CDR3aa: CSARDRDTQYF; v_gene: TRBV20-1; abundance: -; d_gene: -; j_gene: TRBJ2-3
CDR3nt: TGTGCCAGCACTCCCGGGGGGGATGAAGCTTTCTTT; CDR3aa: CASTPGGDEAFF; v_gene: TRBV6-6; abundance: -; d_gene: -; j_gene: TRBJ1-1
CDR3nt: TGTGCCAGCAGCGATGACAGGGAATACGGGAATGGCTACACCTTC; CDR3aa: CASSDDREYGNGYTF; v_gene: TRBV7-9; abundance: -; d_gene: TRBD1; j_gene: TRBJ1-2
CDR3nt: TGTGCCAGTAGTTTGACAGGGGGGTCCTACAATGAGCAGTTCTTC; CDR3aa: CASSLTGGSYNEQFF; v_gene: TRBV19; abundance: -; d_gene: TRBD1; j_gene: TRBJ2-1